This T cell receptor (beta chain) emerged from a study of shared clonotypes between healthy human individuals. The repertoire was sequenced with immunoSEQ multiplex PCR; TCRdb's copy has only in-frame clones and lacks some. The sample yields more than 2 million clones, 90% to 95% seen once. Whole-study results and caveats: Among donors, the sharing of clonotypes was expected to be influenced by sequencing depth.

Naivety among CD8 cells was defined by CD45RO negativity and positive CCR7 selection, thereby excluding terminally differentiated effector memory CD45RA+ cells. V shed 1 base and J shed 3 bases, with 14 bases lying between them. The CDR3 is 15 amino acids. Germline V CDR1 and CDR2: SGDLS, YYNGEE. About this clone: Its antigen remains unknown.

Sequencing was carried out using naive CD8+ T cells from PBMCs. The V gene is TRBV9, the J gene TRBJ2-7; the D gene is possibly TRBD2 (6 bases). The sequence was collected from a man aged 18 to 29 in good health. Some clones in this sample may be carry-over from other donors' samples. The CDR3 coding sequence is TGTGCCAGCAGCGTATCTGGAGGGTATGGCTACGAGCAGTACTTC. Its translation: CASSVSGGYGYEQYF.